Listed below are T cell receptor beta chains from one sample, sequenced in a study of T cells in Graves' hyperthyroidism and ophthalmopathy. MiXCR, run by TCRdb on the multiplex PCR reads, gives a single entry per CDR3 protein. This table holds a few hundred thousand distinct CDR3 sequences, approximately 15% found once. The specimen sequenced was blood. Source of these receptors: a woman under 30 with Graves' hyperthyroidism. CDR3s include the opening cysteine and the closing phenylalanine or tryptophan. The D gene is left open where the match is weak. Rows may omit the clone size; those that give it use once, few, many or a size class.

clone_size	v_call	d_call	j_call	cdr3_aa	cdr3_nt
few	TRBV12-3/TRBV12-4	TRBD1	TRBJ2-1	CASRPTSGTGGHEQFF	TGTGCCAGCCGCCCGACGTCCGGGACAGGGGGCCATGAGCAGTTCTTC
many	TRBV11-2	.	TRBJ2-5	CASSLAGAKETQYF	TGTGCCAGCAGCTTAGCCGGGGCCAAAGAGACCCAGTACTTC
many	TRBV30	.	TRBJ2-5	CAWTLVGSGQETQYF	TGTGCCTGGACCCTGGTGGGCAGCGGCCAAGAGACCCAGTACTTC
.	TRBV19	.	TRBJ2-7	CASSIRRTDYELYF	TGTGCCAGTAGTATTCGCCGGACAGACTACGAGCTGTACTTC
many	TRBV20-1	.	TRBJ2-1	CSAGDWTGTRKIWNEQFF	TGCAGTGCTGGGGACTGGACAGGTACCCGCAAGATTTGGAATGAGCAGTTCTTC
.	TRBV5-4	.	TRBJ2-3	CASSFQQGGDTQYF	TGTGCCAGCAGCTTTCAGCAGGGAGGAGATACGCAGTATTTT
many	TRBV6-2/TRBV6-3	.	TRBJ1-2	CASSYSLGPHGYTF	TGTGCCAGCAGTTACTCACTCGGGCCCCATGGCTACACCTTC
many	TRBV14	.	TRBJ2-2	CASSYHGELFF	TGTGCCAGCAGCTATCACGGGGAGCTGTTTTTT
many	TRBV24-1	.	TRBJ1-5	CATSASHGGLADQPQHF	TGTGCCACCAGTGCCTCCCATGGGGGGCTCGCGGATCAGCCCCAGCATTTT
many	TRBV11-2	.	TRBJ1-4	CASSYGTFNEKLFF	TGTGCCAGCAGCTATGGGACCTTCAATGAAAAACTGTTTTTT
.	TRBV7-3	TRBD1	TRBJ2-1	CASNLTTGVNEQFF	TGTGCCAGCAACTTAACCACAGGGGTGAATGAGCAGTTCTTC
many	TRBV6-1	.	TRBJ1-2	CASSEVYYYGYTF	TGTGCCAGCAGTGAAGTCTATTACTATGGCTACACCTTC
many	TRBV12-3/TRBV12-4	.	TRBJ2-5	CASSHAGTPRVYF	TGTGCCAGCAGTCATGCCGGGACCCCAAGGGTTTACTTC
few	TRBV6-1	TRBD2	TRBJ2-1	CASFGRERWDEQFF	TGTGCCAGCTTTGGGCGGGAGCGATGGGATGAGCAGTTCTTC
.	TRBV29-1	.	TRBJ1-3	CSVGEEAGNTIYF	TGCAGCGTTGGGGAGGAGGCTGGAAACACCATATATTTT
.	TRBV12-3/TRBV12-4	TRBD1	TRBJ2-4	CASSPYRGSVFDIQYF	TGTGCCAGCAGTCCCTACAGGGGTTCCGTATTCGACATTCAGTACTTC
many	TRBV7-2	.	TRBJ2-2	CASSQRERSGAGELFF	TGTGCCAGCAGCCAACGGGAGAGGTCGGGAGCCGGGGAGCTGTTTTTT
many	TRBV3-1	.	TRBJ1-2	CASSQEAGDYGYTF	TGTGCCAGCAGCCAAGAAGCAGGGGACTATGGCTACACCTTC
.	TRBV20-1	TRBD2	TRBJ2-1	CSAPGTSGSSYYNEQFF	TGCAGTGCTCCCGGGACTAGCGGGAGCTCTTACTACAATGAGCAGTTCTTC
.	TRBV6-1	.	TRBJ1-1	CASTWENTEAFF	TGTGCCAGCACATGGGAGAACACTGAAGCTTTCTTT
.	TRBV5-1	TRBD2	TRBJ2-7	CASSLLAGRVAGGYEQYF	TGCGCCAGCAGCTTGCTCGCGGGGAGAGTAGCGGGAGGCTACGAGCAGTACTTC
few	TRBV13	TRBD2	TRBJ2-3	CASSLGGAGGADTQYF	TGTGCCAGCAGCTTGGGCGGAGCGGGAGGGGCAGATACGCAGTATTTT
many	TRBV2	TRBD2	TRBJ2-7	CASSEPEREDSYEQYF	TGTGCCAGCAGTGAACCAGAGCGGGAGGACTCCTACGAGCAGTACTTC
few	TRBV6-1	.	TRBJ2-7	CASNLDLSGEQYF	TGTGCCAGCAATCTGGACTTATCCGGCGAGCAGTACTTC
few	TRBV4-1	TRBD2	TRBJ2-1	CASSQARAGGPLGTEQFF	TGCGCCAGCAGCCAAGCCCGAGCGGGAGGGCCGCTTGGGACTGAGCAGTTCTTC
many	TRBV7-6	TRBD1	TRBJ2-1	CASSLGTGYNEQFF	TGTGCCAGCAGCTTAGGGACAGGTTACAATGAGCAGTTCTTC
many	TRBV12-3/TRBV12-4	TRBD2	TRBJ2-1	CASSLTAGGTNEQFF	TGTGCCAGCAGTTTAACGGCGGGAGGAACCAATGAGCAGTTCTTC
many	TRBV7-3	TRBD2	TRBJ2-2	CASSPPGLAVTGELFF	TGTGCCAGCAGCCCACCGGGACTAGCGGTCACCGGGGAGCTGTTTTTT
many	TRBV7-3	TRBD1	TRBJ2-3	CASSLMGQGGDTQYF	TGTGCCAGCAGCTTAATGGGACAGGGGGGGGATACGCAGTATTTT
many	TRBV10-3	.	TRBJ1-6	CAISDRGPRGSPLHF	TGTGCCATCAGTGACCGAGGACCCAGGGGTTCACCCCTCCACTTT
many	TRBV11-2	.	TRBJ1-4	CASSLGGEKLFF	TGTGCCAGCAGCTTAGGCGGTGAAAAACTGTTTTTT
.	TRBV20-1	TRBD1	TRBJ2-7	CSAHPLWGDRGRPFISYEQYF	TGCAGTGCCCATCCTCTCTGGGGGGACAGGGGACGTCCCTTCATCTCCTACGAGCAGTACTTC
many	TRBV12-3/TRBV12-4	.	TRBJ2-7	CASSWSGDRSYEQYF	TGTGCCAGCAGTTGGTCGGGAGATCGGTCCTACGAGCAGTACTTC
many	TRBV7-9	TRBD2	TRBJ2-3	CAPGGITDTQYF	TGTGCCCCGGGAGGGATCACAGATACGCAGTATTTT
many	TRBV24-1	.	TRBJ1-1	CATRGWANTEAFF	TGTGCCACCAGGGGGTGGGCGAACACTGAAGCTTTCTTT
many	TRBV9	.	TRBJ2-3	CASSVAEGDTQYF	TGTGCCAGCAGCGTAGCGGAGGGGGATACGCAGTATTTT
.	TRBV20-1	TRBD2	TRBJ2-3	CSARAYRTSSSTDTQYF	TGCAGTGCTAGAGCCTACCGGACTAGCTCGAGCACAGATACGCAGTATTTT
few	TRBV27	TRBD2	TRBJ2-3	CASSRPSAGVTDTQYF	TGTGCCAGCAGCCGACCCTCAGCGGGAGTAACAGATACGCAGTATTTT
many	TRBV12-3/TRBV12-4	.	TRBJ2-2	CASSDRSTGELFF	TGTGCCAGCTCCGACAGGTCCACCGGGGAGCTGTTTTTT
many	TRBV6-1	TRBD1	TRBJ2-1	CASSFHRDRGNEQFF	TGTGCCAGCAGTTTCCACCGGGACAGGGGAAATGAGCAGTTCTTC
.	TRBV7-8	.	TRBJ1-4	CASSLVQDEKLFF	TGTGCCAGCAGCTTAGTCCAGGATGAAAAACTGTTTTTT
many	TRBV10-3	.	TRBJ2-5	CAIRDSTEETQYF	TGTGCCATCAGGGACAGTACGGAAGAGACCCAGTACTTC
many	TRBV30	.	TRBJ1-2	CASNLLGLDYTF	TGTGCCTCGAATCTACTGGGCCTCGACTACACCTTC
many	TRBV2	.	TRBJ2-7	CASTVAYEQYF	TGTGCCAGCACTGTCGCCTACGAGCAGTACTTC
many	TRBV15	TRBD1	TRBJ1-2	CATSSDDRGNYGYTF	TGTGCCACCAGCAGTGACGACAGGGGTAACTATGGCTACACCTTC
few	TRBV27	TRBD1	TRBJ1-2	CASSSFMDRGRMNTF	TGTGCCAGCAGTTCATTCATGGACAGGGGGAGGATGAACACCTTC
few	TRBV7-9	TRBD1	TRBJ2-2	CASSLSDRGRTGELFF	TGTGCCAGCAGCTTATCGGACAGGGGGCGGACCGGGGAGCTGTTTTTT
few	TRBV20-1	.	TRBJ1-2	CSARWGGRTVAYGYTF	TGCAGTGCTAGGTGGGGAGGGAGAACAGTGGCCTATGGCTACACCTTC
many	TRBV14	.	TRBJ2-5	CASSHQTGTQTQYF	TGTGCCAGCAGCCATCAGACAGGAACCCAGACCCAGTACTTC
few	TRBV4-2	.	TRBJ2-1	CASSPEGVSYNEQFF	TGTGCCAGCAGCCCCGAAGGGGTTTCCTACAATGAGCAGTTCTTC
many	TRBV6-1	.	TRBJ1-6	CASSEDRFYNSPLHF	TGTGCCAGCAGTGAAGACCGCTTTTATAATTCACCCCTCCACTTT
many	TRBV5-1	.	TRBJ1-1	CASSLEVGNMNTEAFF	TGCGCCAGCAGCTTGGAGGTGGGAAACATGAACACTGAAGCTTTCTTT
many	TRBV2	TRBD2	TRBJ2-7	CASTPGLEIPYEQYF	TGTGCCAGCACTCCGGGACTAGAAATCCCCTACGAGCAGTACTTC
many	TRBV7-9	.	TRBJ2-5	CASSSRPGETQYF	TGTGCCAGCAGCTCTCGGCCTGGGGAGACCCAGTACTTC